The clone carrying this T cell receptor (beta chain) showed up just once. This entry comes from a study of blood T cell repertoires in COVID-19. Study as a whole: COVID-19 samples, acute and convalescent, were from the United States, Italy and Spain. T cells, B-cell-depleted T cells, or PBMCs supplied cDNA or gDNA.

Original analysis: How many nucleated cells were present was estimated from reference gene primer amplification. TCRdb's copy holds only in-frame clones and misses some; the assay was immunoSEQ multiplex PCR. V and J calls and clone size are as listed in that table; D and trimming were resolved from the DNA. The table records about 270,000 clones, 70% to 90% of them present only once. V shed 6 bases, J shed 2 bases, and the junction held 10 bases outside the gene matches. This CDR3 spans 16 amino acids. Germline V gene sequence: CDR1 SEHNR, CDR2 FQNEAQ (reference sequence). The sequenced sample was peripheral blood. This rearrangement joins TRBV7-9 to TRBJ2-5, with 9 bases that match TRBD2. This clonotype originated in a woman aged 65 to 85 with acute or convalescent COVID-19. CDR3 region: CASSPFAGGYQETQYF. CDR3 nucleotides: TGTGCCAGCAGTCCGTTTGCGGGGGGGTATCAAGAGACCCAGTACTTC.